These 24 T cell receptor beta chains were all obtained from the same sample, sequenced in a study of CXCR3-negative and CXCR3-positive naive CD8 T cells. Study findings and constraints: Higher TRB CDR3 hydrophobicity marked CXCR3-positive naive cells relative to CXCR3-negative naive cells.

The libraries of TRB cDNA were constructed through 5' RACE using UMI labels. TCRdb reanalyzed the 5' RACE reads and collapses them to one entry per CDR3 protein, without DNA. The data show 150,000 or so distinct CDR3 sequences, and the top ten clones hold 0.45% to 0.6%. These receptors' targets are unknown. Material for sequencing was naive CXCR3+ CD8+ T cells from blood. Specified subset: CD45RO-CCR7+CD27+CD95- naive CD8+ T cells expressing CXCR3 (TNR3+). These receptors all stem from a human donor in good health. Some clones in this sample may be carry-over from other donors' samples.

V usage is TRBV3-1 and J usage is TRBJ2-1; the D gene TCRdb calls, TRBD1, cannot be checked with no DNA. The CDR3 length is 13 residues. Germline V lookup: CDR1 LGHDT, CDR2 YNNKEL (reference sequence). The CDR3 region is CASSPLPPGPTNF.

V usage is TRBV19 and J usage is TRBJ2-7; absent DNA, TCRdb's TRBD1 call cannot be checked. CDR3 length equals 15 residues. Germline lookup yields CDR1 LNHDA and CDR2 SQIVND (reference sequence). The CDR3 region is CASSISGFGSYEQYF.

This chain links TRBV21-1 with TRBJ2-7; TCRdb lists TRBD1, though no DNA is available to test this call. TRBV21-1 constitutes a pseudogene. The CDR3 is 17 residues long. The CDR3 here is CASYTCTEGGTDYEQYF.

This CDR3 is CASSPLFSRANEQYF. The rearrangement joins TRBV28 to TRBJ2-7; there is no DNA to check the TCRdb D call of TRBD1. The length of the CDR3 is 15 residues. CDR1 and CDR2 (germline): MDHEN, SYDVKM.

This chain uses TRBV29-1 with TRBJ2-2; the TCRdb D gene call, TRBD2, has no DNA to confirm it. The CDR3 sequence is 13 residues long. CDR1 is SQVTM, CDR2 ANQGSEA, per germline. Here the CDR3 reads CSAGPGRDGELFF.

The V call is TRBV25-1, the J call TRBJ2-7; the TCRdb D gene call, TRBD2, has no DNA to confirm it. The CDR3 is 16 residues long. From germline, CDR1 is MGHDK and CDR2 SYGVNS. CDR3 in amino acids: CASSGIRLADPREQYF.

The gene calls are TRBV6-1 and TRBJ2-1. The germline gives CDR1 MNHNS, CDR2 SASEGT. The CDR3 totals 15 residues. The CDR3 loop reads CASSRGTDINNEQFF.

The chain links TRBV6-6 to TRBJ1-1; TCRdb's D call of TRBD1 is untestable without DNA. In germline, CDR1 is MNHNY, CDR2 SVGAGI (reference sequence). This CDR3 is built from 14 residues. The CDR3 loop reads CASTQWTANTEAFF.

The V and J genes are TRBV7-9 and TRBJ1-2; TCRdb picks TRBD1, but there is no DNA to check that call. Germline assignment: CDR1 SEHNR and CDR2 FQNEAQ (reference sequence). The CDR3 has 16 amino acids. The CDR3 loop reads CASSSLDRGLGYGYTF.

This chain connects TRBV24-1 to TRBJ1-5; the D gene TCRdb calls, TRBD1, cannot be checked with no DNA. The CDR3 has 15 residues. Germline loops: CDR1 KGHDR, CDR2 SFDVKD. CDR3 sequence reads: CATSDLTGGEQPQHF.

This sequence joins TRBV29-1 and TRBJ2-7. Germline V lookup: CDR1 SQVTM, CDR2 ANQGSEA. The CDR3 has 11 residues. This chain's CDR3 is CSANKLGEQYF.

V gene TRBV5-1 combines with J gene TRBJ1-1. The length of the CDR3 is 14 residues. The V gene's germline CDR1 is SGHRS and CDR2 YFSETQ. CDR3 sequence reads: CASSLQDMNTEAFF.

The CDR3 spells CASSIVWGTGELFF. The chain uses TRBV19 and TRBJ2-2. Germline V gene sequence: CDR1 LNHDA, CDR2 SQIVND (reference sequence). The CDR3 spans 14 residues.

The chain recombines TRBV6-2 or TRBV6-3 with TRBJ1-4; TCRdb's D call of TRBD1 is untestable without DNA. CDR3 length equals 16 residues. CDR1 is MNHEY and CDR2 is SVGEGT in the germline V gene. The CDR3: CASSPLGADLSEKLFF.

V usage is TRBV20-1 and J usage is TRBJ1-1; TCRdb names TRBD1, which stays unverified in the absence of DNA. Germline values: CDR1 DFQATT, CDR2 SNEGSKA (reference sequence). The CDR3 is made up of 17 amino acids. This CDR3 is CSATDGTKGPMNTEAFF.

The rearrangement joins TRBV7-9 to TRBJ2-1. The CDR3 is made up of 14 amino acids. Germline loops: CDR1 SEHNR, CDR2 FQNEAQ (reference sequence). Here the CDR3 reads CASSLGFGYNEQFF.

The chain links TRBV6-6 to TRBJ2-1; TCRdb's assignment of TRBD1 cannot be checked, as there is no DNA. The CDR3 consists of 15 residues. The V gene's germline CDR1 is MNHNY and CDR2 SVGAGI (reference sequence). The CDR3 loop reads CASSPGLGVYNEQLF.

This chain links TRBV15 with TRBJ2-1. The CDR3 sequence is 14 residues long. Germline lookup yields CDR1 LNHNV and CDR2 YYDKDF (reference sequence). The CDR3 reads CATSRPSSYNEQFF.

V usage is TRBV28 and J usage is TRBJ1-2. The CDR3 totals 11 residues. Germline V gives CDR1 MDHEN, CDR2 SYDVKM. The CDR3: CASGRGYGYTF.

V and J are TRBV19 and TRBJ2-1. CDR3 length: 13 amino acids. Per germline, CDR1 LNHDA and CDR2 SQIVND (reference sequence). This CDR3 reads CASSATPYNEQFF.

This chain joins TRBV7-2 and TRBJ2-2. The CDR3 has 14 amino acids. Germline V gives CDR1 SGHTA, CDR2 FQGNSA. The CDR3 region is CASSEVHHTGELFF.

The chain carries TRBV5-5 and TRBJ2-7; the TCRdb D gene call, TRBD2, has no DNA to confirm it. Germline loops: CDR1 SGHKS, CDR2 YYEKEE (reference sequence). The CDR3 has 15 residues. The CDR3 loop is CASSSGLADPYEQYF.

The V gene is TRBV6-7, the J gene TRBJ2-7; the D call from TCRdb, TRBD1, cannot be confirmed without DNA. TRBV6-7 is designated an ORF whose function remains uncertain. The CDR3 sequence is 18 residues long. This CDR3 reads CASSYSKDRAPPLGEQYF.

The V and J genes are TRBV20-1 and TRBJ2-2; absent DNA, TCRdb's TRBD1 call cannot be checked. The germline gives CDR1 DFQATT, CDR2 SNEGSKA (reference sequence). This CDR3 contains 17 residues. The CDR3 here is CSARDLYGQGGTGELFF.